The clone carrying this T cell receptor (beta chain) showed up just once. Its matching antigen is unknown. The sample is drawn from a study of T cell responses to AZD1222 COVID-19 vaccine. Whole-study findings and limits: Clonal diversity was possibly underestimated, and the donors were mostly white British, with more females. Repertoire sampling occurred only after the peak T cell response.

Generated by immunoSEQ multiplex PCR, the TCRdb table keeps only in-frame clones and is missing some. The table has 100,000 to 150,000 clones, 75% to 85% seen once. V lost 2 bases to trimming and J lost 8 bases, with 7 bases between them. Germline loops: CDR1 MDHEN, CDR2 SYDVKM. The CDR3 is 13 amino acids. This TCR derives from an adult who received the AZD1222 COVID-19 vaccine. Sample: peripheral blood, taken 28 days after the second AZD1222 dose. The V gene is TRBV28, the J gene TRBJ1-6; a possible D gene is TRBD1 (6 bases). The chain's CDR3 is CASSLRGDSPLHF. The DNA of the CDR3 is TGTGCCAGCAGTTTAAGGGGGGATTCACCCCTCCACTTT.